This TCR beta chain was recovered during a study of blood T cell repertoires in COVID-19. Overall study context: Acute and convalescent COVID-19 samples came from the United States, Italy and Spain. The cDNA or gDNA used as material had been derived from T cells, B-cell-depleted T cells, or PBMCs.

V was clipped by 4 bases and J by 5 bases; unmatched bases: 8. Per the germline V gene, CDR1 is SGHRS and CDR2 is YFSETQ. The CDR3 covers 14 residues. Produced via immunoSEQ multiplex PCR; TCRdb's table is partial and in-frame only. The sample records around 130,000 clones, approximately 80% being singletons. Input material: peripheral blood. The rearrangement joins TRBV5-1 to TRBJ2-7, with TRBD1 identical over 8 bases. The clonotype comes from a man in his sixties or seventies with acute or convalescent COVID-19. The CDR3 DNA is TGCGCCAGCAGCCGATACGACAGGGGAAACGAGCAGTACTTC. Protein: CASSRYDRGNEQYF.